The 23 T cell receptor beta chains listed next were all sequenced from one sample in a study of cytotoxic CD8 clonotypes in ibrutinib-treated CLL. Sequenced by immunoSEQ multiplex PCR; TCRdb stores in-frame clones only, minus some. The table shows roughly 190,000 clones, with about 72% occurring only once. The material sequenced was PBMCs, taken after 24 months of ibrutinib treatment. The receptors shown here come from a human donor with chronic lymphocytic leukemia.

The chain couples TRBV28 to TRBJ1-4; D ambiguous. The length of the CDR3 is 15 residues. V lost 10 bases and J lost 0, with 15 bases in between. Germline V gene data show CDR1 as MDHEN and CDR2 as SYDVKM. CDR3 sequence: CATSRQAATNEKLFF. In DNA, the CDR3 is TGTGCCACCTCACGGCAGGCTGCAACTAATGAAAAACTGTTTTTT.

The chain carries TRBV10-3 and TRBJ2-1; 7 positions agree with TRBD2. The trim removed 7 bases at V and 2 bases at J, leaving 5 bases unmatched. The length of the CDR3 is 14 residues. Germline values: CDR1 ENHRY, CDR2 SYGVKD. CDR3 sequence reads: CAIKRGGPYNEQFF. CDR3 nucleotide sequence: TGTGCCATCAAACGCGGGGGACCCTACAATGAGCAGTTCTTC.

The gene calls are TRBV5-1 and TRBJ2-7; weak D call: TRBD2 (5 bases). Germline V gene data show CDR1 as SGHRS and CDR2 as YFSETQ. Trimming stripped 2 bases from V and 4 bases from J, with 13 bases between. CDR3 size: 14 residues. The CDR3 is CASSFRAGSYEQYF. In nucleotides, the CDR3 is TGCGCCAGCAGCTTTCGTGCGGGTTCATACGAGCAGTACTTC.

This clone was counted between two and nine times. J is TRBJ2-7 and V is TRBV7-9; 11 nucleotides align to TRBD2. The CDR3 is made up of 13 amino acids. Trimming took 6 bases from V and 3 from J; bases not matched to a gene: 1. Looked up from germline, CDR1 is SEHNR and CDR2 is FQNEAQ (reference sequence). CDR3 loop: CASRTSGSYEQYF. Written as DNA, the CDR3 is TGTGCCAGCAGAACTAGCGGGAGCTACGAGCAGTACTTC.

The chain uses TRBV5-7 and TRBJ2-7; TRBD1 might be the D (6 bases). TRBV5-7 is assigned to the ORF class and has an uncertain function. The CDR3 has 16 residues. V shed 1 base and J shed 2 bases, with 16 bases lying between them. This chain's CDR3 is CASSLWGHGFPYEQYF. The DNA of the CDR3 is TGTGCCAGCAGCTTGTGGGGACACGGATTCCCCTACGAGCAGTACTTC.

The chain uses TRBV10-3 and TRBJ2-6, with D possibly matching TRBD1 (6 bases). Looked up from germline, CDR1 is ENHRY and CDR2 is SYGVKD. V lost 4 bases to trimming and J lost 0 bases, with 13 bases between them. CDR3 size: 17 residues. As DNA, the CDR3 is TGTGCCATCAGTGGTGGGGGCCCGACCTCTGGGGCCAACGTCCTGACTTTC. This encodes CAISGGGPTSGANVLTF.

The genes are TRBV13 and TRBJ2-6; no reliable D call. V lost 4 bases, J lost 4 bases, and 11 bases lay in between. The V gene's germline CDR1 is PRHDT and CDR2 FYEKMQ (reference sequence). This CDR3 has 15 amino acids. CDR3 amino acids: CASSSSWIGANVLTF. In DNA, the CDR3 is TGTGCCAGCAGCTCCTCATGGATCGGGGCCAACGTCCTGACTTTC.

The chain uses TRBV5-1 and TRBJ2-2, with TRBD1 matching over 9 bases. The V segment lost 8 bases and the J segment 6 bases; nucleotides outside the gene matches: 11. The CDR3 has 15 residues. Germline V gene data show CDR1 as SGHRS and CDR2 as YFSETQ. The CDR3 coding sequence is TGCGCCAGTAATACCGGGACAGGGTTTGCCGGGGAGCTGTTTTTT. Translating gives CASNTGTGFAGELFF.

CDR3 DNA sequence: TGCAGCGTTGAAGGGGCAGCGAACTATGAAGCTGGAAACACCATATATTTT. As protein: CSVEGAANYEAGNTIYF. V gene TRBV29-1 combines with J gene TRBJ1-3; no clear D gene. CDR3 length: 17 amino acids. The V gene lost 1 base and the J gene lost 2 bases, with 18 bases spanning the gap. Per the germline V gene, CDR1 is SQVTM and CDR2 is ANQGSEA.

This clone was found a few times. This chain connects TRBV19 to TRBJ1-1; TRBD1 matches 7 bases. This CDR3 has 14 residues. Germline V CDR1 and CDR2: LNHDA, SQIVND (reference sequence). V trimming: 10 bases; J trimming: 9 bases; junction bases outside the gene matches: 17. CDR3 in amino acids: CATSRDSFSIKAFF. The CDR3 nucleotides read TGTGCCACCTCACGGGACAGTTTTAGCATCAAAGCTTTCTTT. The variable domain in full, with the rest retrieved from reference TRBV19 and TRBJ1-1, is DGGITQSPKYLFRKEGQNVTLSCEQNLNHDAMYWYRQDPGQGLRLIYYSQIVNDFQKGDIAEGYSVSREKKESFPLTVTSAQKNPTAFYLCATSRDSFSIKAFFGQGTRLTVV.

The chain recombines TRBV7-8 with TRBJ1-1; D remains unclear. Trimming left V 6 bases short and J 1 base short, with 21 bases between. Germline assignment: CDR1 SGHVS and CDR2 FQNEAQ. CDR3 length equals 17 residues. The CDR3 sequence: CASSPRPRGVKNTEAFF. CDR3 DNA sequence: TGTGCCAGCAGTCCCAGGCCGCGCGGAGTTAAGAACACTGAAGCTTTCTTT.

This chain connects TRBV27 to TRBJ2-5; 7 nucleotides line up with TRBD2. This CDR3 is built from 17 residues. Trimming removed 5 bases from V and 3 bases from J; junction bases left unmatched: 15. The germline CDR1 and CDR2 sequences are MNHEY and SMNVEV (reference sequence). The CDR3 sequence: CASSPDWGLGREETQYF. CDR3 DNA: TGTGCCAGCAGTCCCGACTGGGGGTTGGGGAGGGAAGAGACCCAGTACTTC.

This sequence joins TRBV7-8 and TRBJ1-2, with D possibly matching TRBD1 (6 bases). Germline values: CDR1 SGHVS, CDR2 FQNEAQ. This CDR3 comprises 15 residues. Trimming pared 5 bases from V and 4 bases from J, leaving 17 bases between. The DNA for the CDR3 is TGTGCCAGCAGCCACCGGGACATCCGATCCTATGGCTACACCTTC. Translating it yields CASSHRDIRSYGYTF.

This chain connects TRBV15 to TRBJ1-5; D remains unclear. The V gene's germline CDR1 is LNHNV and CDR2 YYDKDF (reference sequence). Trimming removed 1 base from V and 4 bases from J, with 17 bases in between. The CDR3 is 17 amino acids. The CDR3 loop reads CATSRVEGRPSNQPQHF. CDR3 in DNA: TGTGCCACCAGCAGAGTAGAAGGCAGGCCCTCTAATCAGCCCCAGCATTTT.

V usage is TRBV30 and J usage is TRBJ1-1, with a tentative D call TRBD1 (5 bases). CDR3 length: 12 residues. V dropped 5 bases and J dropped 4 bases, with 11 bases sitting between them. The germline V gene has CDR1 GTSNPN and CDR2 SVGIG (reference sequence). CDR3 residues: CAWSRGGTEAFF. In nucleotides, the CDR3 is TGTGCCTGGTCGCGGGGCGGCACTGAAGCTTTCTTT.

This chain links TRBV7-2 with TRBJ1-2; tentative D call: TRBD1 (5 bases). Trimming took 2 bases from V and 4 from J, leaving 11 bases between them. This CDR3 is built from 14 residues. Germline lookup yields CDR1 SGHTA and CDR2 FQGNSA. In DNA, the CDR3 is TGTGCCAGCAGCTTACTTATGGGGACCTATGGCTACACCTTC. Amino acid sequence: CASSLLMGTYGYTF.

The chain recombines TRBV6-5 with TRBJ1-2; D perhaps matches TRBD1 (5 bases). The CDR3 length is 14 residues. V shed 0 bases and J shed 3 bases, with 8 bases lying between them. CDR1 and CDR2 from the germline V gene are MNHEY and SVGAGI. CDR3: CASSYSAGDYGYTF. In DNA form, the CDR3 reads TGTGCCAGCAGTTACTCGGCGGGGGACTATGGCTACACCTTC.

The chain links TRBV19 to TRBJ1-1; a weak D match, TRBD1 (6 bases). The V and J ends lost 6 bases and 4 bases respectively, with 18 bases between them. CDR1 is LNHDA, CDR2 SQIVND, per germline (reference sequence). The CDR3 runs 15 residues. The CDR3 reads CASRFPTQGATEAFF. DNA for the CDR3: TGTGCCAGTAGATTCCCCACACAGGGAGCCACTGAAGCTTTCTTT. The full variable domain, completed using reference TRBV19 and TRBJ1-1, is DGGITQSPKYLFRKEGQNVTLSCEQNLNHDAMYWYRQDPGQGLRLIYYSQIVNDFQKGDIAEGYSVSREKKESFPLTVTSAQKNPTAFYLCASRFPTQGATEAFFGQGTRLTVV.

This clone has more than one count but fewer than ten. DNA for the CDR3: TGTGCCAGCTTAGTCAACTCCGCGAAACTGTTTTTT. Residues: CASLVNSAKLFF. V is TRBV2 and J is TRBJ1-4; D is unclear. Germline V gene lookup returns CDR1 SNHLY and CDR2 FYNNEI. Trimming pared 8 bases from V and 11 bases from J, leaving 15 bases between. The CDR3 runs 12 residues.

This clone was seen only a few times. The chain has TRBV9 and TRBJ1-2; weak D call: TRBD1 (6 bases). CDR3 length: 14 amino acids. V was clipped by 3 bases and J by 5 bases, with 14 bases between them. Germline V lookup: CDR1 SGDLS, CDR2 YYNGEE. CDR3 coding DNA: TGTGCCAGCAGCGACGGACAGAGAATTTATGGCTACACCTTC. Amino acids: CASSDGQRIYGYTF.

V usage is TRBV14 and J usage is TRBJ2-1, with a weak D call TRBD1 (6 bases). This CDR3 comprises 17 residues. V lost 0 bases and J lost 6, with 18 bases in between. CDR1 SGHDN and CDR2 FVKESK come from the germline V gene. Written as DNA, the CDR3 is TGTGCCAGCAGCCAAGATTGGGCAGGGGTTGGCCGCAATGAGCAGTTCTTC. Protein: CASSQDWAGVGRNEQFF.

This chain connects TRBV18 to TRBJ1-2, with a weak D call TRBD1 (5 bases). Trimming left V 2 bases short and J 3 bases short, with 10 bases between. The CDR3 is 14 amino acids. Looked up from germline, CDR1 is KGHSH and CDR2 is LQKENI. The chain's CDR3 is CASSPTQVHYGYTF. DNA for the CDR3: TGTGCCAGCTCACCAACACAGGTTCACTATGGCTACACCTTC.

V is TRBV6-5 and J is TRBJ2-7, with unresolved D. The V gene lost 10 bases and the J gene lost 5 bases, with 21 bases spanning the gap. CDR1 and CDR2 (germline): MNHEY, SVGAGI. The CDR3 has 14 amino acids. CDR3 DNA sequence: TGTGCCACCTCATCAACGGCTAGACTTCACGAGCAGTACTTC. Encoded protein: CATSSTARLHEQYF.